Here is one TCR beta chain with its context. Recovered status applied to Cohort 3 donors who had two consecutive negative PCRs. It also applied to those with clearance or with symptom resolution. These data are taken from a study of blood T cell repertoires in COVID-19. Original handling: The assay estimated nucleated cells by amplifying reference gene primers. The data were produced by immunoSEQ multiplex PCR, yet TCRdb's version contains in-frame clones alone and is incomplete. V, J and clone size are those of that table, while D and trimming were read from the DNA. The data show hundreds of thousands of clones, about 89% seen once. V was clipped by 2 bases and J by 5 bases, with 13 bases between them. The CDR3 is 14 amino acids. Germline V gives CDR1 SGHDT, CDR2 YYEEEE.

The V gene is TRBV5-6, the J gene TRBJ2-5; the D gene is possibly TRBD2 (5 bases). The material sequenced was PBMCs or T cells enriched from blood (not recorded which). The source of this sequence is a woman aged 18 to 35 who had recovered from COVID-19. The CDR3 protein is CASSFSGVGETQYF. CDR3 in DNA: TGTGCCAGCAGCTTTTCCGGGGTGGGTGAGACCCAGTACTTC.